This T cell receptor (beta chain) was recovered during a study of human T cells and chemical hapten exposure. Study in general: Patients, largely female, had alopecia areata, totalis or universalis.

Documented time point: patch test 2, 6 weeks after DPC sensitization. Treatment noted: therapeutic diphenylcyclopropenone sensitization with weekly scalp DPC. Researchers sampled blood before each patch test went on. Germline V CDR1 and CDR2: LGHNA, YSLEER. This CDR3 has 17 amino acids. The ends lost 3 bases at V and 7 bases at J; junction bases unmatched: 13. TCRdb re-called the RACE reads through MiXCR, storing one row per CDR3 protein. Here the sample spans roughly 94,000 distinct CDR3 sequences, about 9% being singletons. This clonotype was seen ten or more times. Its antigen is not known. General study findings and limits: PT1 expanded TCR numbers rose with patch test score. The study found that DPC sensitization did not change TCRs above 1 in 1000 frequency.

The clonotype comes from a woman aged 40 to 55 with alopecia areata. Some clones in this sample may be carry-over from other donors' samples. The material sequenced was whole blood, taken in connection with sensitization to the hapten diphenylcyclopropenone (DPC). The gene calls are TRBV4-3 and TRBJ2-1, with 9 bases matching TRBD2. Here the CDR3 reads CASSQMEGSGRMNEQFF. CDR3 DNA: TGCGCCAGCAGCCAGATGGAAGGGAGCGGGAGGATGAATGAGCAGTTCTTC.